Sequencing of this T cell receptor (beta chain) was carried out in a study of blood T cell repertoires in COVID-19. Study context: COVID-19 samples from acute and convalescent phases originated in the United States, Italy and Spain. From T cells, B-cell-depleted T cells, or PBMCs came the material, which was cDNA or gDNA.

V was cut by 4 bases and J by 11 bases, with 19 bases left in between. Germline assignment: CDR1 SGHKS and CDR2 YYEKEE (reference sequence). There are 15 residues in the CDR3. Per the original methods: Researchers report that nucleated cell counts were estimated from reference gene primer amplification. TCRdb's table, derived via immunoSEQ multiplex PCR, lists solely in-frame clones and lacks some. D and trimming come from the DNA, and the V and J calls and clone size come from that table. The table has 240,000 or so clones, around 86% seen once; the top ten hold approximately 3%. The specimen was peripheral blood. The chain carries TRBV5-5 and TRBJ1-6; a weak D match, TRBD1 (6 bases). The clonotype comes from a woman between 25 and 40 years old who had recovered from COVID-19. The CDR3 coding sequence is TGTGCCAGCAGCGTACTACAGGGCGGATTCACACCCCTCCACTTT. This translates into CASSVLQGGFTPLHF. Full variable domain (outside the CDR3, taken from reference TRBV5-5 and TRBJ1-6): DAGVTQSPTHLIKTRGQQVTLRCSPISGHKSVSWYQQVLGQGPQFIFQYYEKEERGRGNFPDRFSARQFPNYSSELNVNALLLGDSALYLCASSVLQGGFTPLHFGNGTRLTVT.